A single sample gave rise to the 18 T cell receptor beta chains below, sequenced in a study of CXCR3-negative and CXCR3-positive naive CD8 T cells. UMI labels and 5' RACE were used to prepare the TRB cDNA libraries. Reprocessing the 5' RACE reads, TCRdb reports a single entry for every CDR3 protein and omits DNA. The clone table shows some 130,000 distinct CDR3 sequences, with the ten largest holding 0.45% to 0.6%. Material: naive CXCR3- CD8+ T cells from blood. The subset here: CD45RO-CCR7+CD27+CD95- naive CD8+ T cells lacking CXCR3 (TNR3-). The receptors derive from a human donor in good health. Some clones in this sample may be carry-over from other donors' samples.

CDR3: CSAIRRMYQETQYF. The chain has TRBV20-1 and TRBJ2-5. In germline, CDR1 is DFQATT, CDR2 SNEGSKA (reference sequence). This CDR3 contains 14 residues.

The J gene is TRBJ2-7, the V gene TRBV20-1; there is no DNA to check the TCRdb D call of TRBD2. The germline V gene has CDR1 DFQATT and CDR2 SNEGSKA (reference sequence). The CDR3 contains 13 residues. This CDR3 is CSARGAGGQEQYF.

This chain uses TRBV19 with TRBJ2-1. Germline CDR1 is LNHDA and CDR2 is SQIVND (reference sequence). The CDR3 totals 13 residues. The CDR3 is CASSTIQLNEQFF.

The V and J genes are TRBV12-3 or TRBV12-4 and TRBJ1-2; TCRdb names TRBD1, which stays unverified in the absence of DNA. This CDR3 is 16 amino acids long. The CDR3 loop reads CASSRSGRGDPEGYTF.

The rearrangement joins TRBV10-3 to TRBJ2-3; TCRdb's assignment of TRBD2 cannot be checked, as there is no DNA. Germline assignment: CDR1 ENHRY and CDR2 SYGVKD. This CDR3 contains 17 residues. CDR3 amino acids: CAISGVGVPPGGDTQYF.

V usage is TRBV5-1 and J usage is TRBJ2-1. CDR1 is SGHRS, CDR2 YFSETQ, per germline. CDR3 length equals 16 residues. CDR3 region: CASSLYSRDLSNEQFF.

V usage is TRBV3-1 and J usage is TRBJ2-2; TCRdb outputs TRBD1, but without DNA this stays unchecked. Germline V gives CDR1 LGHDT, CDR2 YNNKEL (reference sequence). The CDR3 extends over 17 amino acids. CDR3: CASGQDEAGPNTGELFF.

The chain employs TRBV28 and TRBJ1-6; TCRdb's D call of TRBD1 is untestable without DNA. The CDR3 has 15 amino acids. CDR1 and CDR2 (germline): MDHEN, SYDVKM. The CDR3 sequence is CASSLETGIRSPLHF. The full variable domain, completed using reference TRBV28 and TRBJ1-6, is DVKVTQSSRYLVKRTGEKVFLECVQDMDHENMFWYRQDPGLGLRLIYFSYDVKMKEKGDIPEGYSVSREKKERFSLILESASTNQTSMYLCASSLETGIRSPLHFGNGTRLTVT.

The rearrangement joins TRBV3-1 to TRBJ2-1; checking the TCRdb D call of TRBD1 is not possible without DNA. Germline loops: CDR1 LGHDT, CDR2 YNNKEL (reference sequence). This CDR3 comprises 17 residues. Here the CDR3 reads CASSSRPGQVLSYEQFF.

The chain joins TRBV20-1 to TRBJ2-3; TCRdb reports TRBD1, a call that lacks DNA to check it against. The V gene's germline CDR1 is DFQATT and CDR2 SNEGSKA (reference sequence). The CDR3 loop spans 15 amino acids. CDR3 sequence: CSARGTGSGTDTQYF.

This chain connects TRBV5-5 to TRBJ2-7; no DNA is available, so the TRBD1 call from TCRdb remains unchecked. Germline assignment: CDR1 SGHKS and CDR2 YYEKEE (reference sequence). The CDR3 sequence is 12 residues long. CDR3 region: CASSQQGPEQYF.

CDR3 in amino acids: CASSSADRGRDTQYF. V and J are TRBV6-5 and TRBJ2-3; TCRdb designates TRBD1, a call that cannot be tested without DNA. Looked up from germline, CDR1 is MNHEY and CDR2 is SVGAGI. The CDR3 covers 15 residues.

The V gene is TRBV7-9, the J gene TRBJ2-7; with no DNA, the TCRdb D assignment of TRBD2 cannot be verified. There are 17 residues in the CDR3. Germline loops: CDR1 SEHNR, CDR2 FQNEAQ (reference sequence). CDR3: CASSSIKAGEGPYEQYF.

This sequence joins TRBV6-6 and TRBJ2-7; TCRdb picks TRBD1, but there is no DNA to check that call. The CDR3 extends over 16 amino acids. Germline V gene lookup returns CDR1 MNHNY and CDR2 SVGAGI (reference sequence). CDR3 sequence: CASSYLLTGSRYEQYF.

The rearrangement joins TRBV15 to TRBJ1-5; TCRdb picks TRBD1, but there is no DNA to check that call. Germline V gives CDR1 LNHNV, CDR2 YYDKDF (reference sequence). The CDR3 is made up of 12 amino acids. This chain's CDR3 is CATSPPNQPQHF.

CDR3: CASSPGRLLAYEQYF. This chain joins TRBV13 and TRBJ2-7; TCRdb returns TRBD1, unconfirmable since there is no DNA. This CDR3 is built from 15 residues. CDR1 is PRHDT, CDR2 FYEKMQ, per germline (reference sequence).

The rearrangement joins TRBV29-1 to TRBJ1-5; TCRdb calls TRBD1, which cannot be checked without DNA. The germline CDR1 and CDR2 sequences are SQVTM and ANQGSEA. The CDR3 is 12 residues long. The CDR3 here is CSVETDNQPQHF. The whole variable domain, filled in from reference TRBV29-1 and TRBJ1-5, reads SAVISQKPSRDICQRGTSLTIQCQVDSQVTMMFWYRQQPGQSLTLIATANQGSEATYESGFVIDKFPISRPNLTFSTLTVSNMSPEDSSIYLCSVETDNQPQHFGDGTRLSIL.

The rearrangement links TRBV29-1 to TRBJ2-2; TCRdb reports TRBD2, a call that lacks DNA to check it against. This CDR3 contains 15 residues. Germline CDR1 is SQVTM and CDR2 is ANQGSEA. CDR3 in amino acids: CSVEDAGSNTGELFF.